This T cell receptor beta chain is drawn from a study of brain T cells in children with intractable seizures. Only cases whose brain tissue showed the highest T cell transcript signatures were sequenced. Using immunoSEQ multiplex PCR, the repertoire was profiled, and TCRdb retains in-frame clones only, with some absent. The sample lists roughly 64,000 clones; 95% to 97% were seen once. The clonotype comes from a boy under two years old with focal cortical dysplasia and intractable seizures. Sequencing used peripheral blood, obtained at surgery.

DNA for the CDR3: TGCGCCAGCAGCCAACAGACAGGGGCCCGAATCGGCTACACCTTC. Encoded protein: CASSQQTGARIGYTF. The chain links TRBV4-3 to TRBJ1-2; TRBD1 aligns across 8 bases. The CDR3 covers 15 residues. After removal of 2 bases from V and 8 bases from J, the junction contained 10 bases not matched to a gene. The germline V gene has CDR1 LGHNA and CDR2 YSLEER.